The 28 T cell receptor beta chains below come from one sample, sequenced in a study of T-cell memory formation after mild COVID-19 (dated by TCRdb to about 2021). To prepare the library, 5' RACE was applied. This sample was sequenced with an Illumina NovaSeq 6000. TCRdb redid the processing of the public reads, applying fastp at Q25 and MiXCR, and retained in-frame beta chains. For every CDR3 protein sequence, its rows merge into one entry that carries the most common genes and DNA. In all, the sample holds a few hundred thousand distinct CDR3 sequences, and 20% to 25% of those were seen once. The leading ten clones occupy approximately 8.4% of the sample. Sequenced input: PBMCs or a T cell subset sorted from them (not recorded which). The receptors stem from an adult woman who had mild COVID-19 (a few samples of this study predate the infection). The sample titles of this study are shuffled in the database, so cell type and time point are left out; the donor was told from shared clones.

This clonotype was observed a handful of times. The rearrangement joins TRBV5-1 to TRBJ1-1; D call uncertain. This CDR3 region has 15 residues. Germline CDR1 SGHRS, CDR2 YFSETQ. The V end lost 0 bases, the J end lost 5 bases, and 14 bases lay between the germline ends. CDR3 protein: CASSLAGTRGTEAFF. CDR3 nucleotides: TGCGCCAGCAGCTTGGCCGGCACCAGAGGGACTGAAGCTTTCTTT.

The V and J genes are TRBV10-2 and TRBJ2-3, with D unresolved. Trimming cost V 4 bases and J 6 bases, with 8 bases left between them. The CDR3 consists of 12 residues. Per germline, CDR1 WSHSY and CDR2 SAAADI. CDR3 bases: TGCGCCAGCAGTGGACCCTCGGATACGCAGTATTTT. Residues: CASSGPSDTQYF.

There are a few counts of this clonotype. The chain combines TRBV11-3 with TRBJ1-6; TRBD1 agrees at 8 bases. Germline CDR1 SGHNT, CDR2 YENEEA. The CDR3 loop spans 17 amino acids. After removal of 7 bases from V and 0 bases from J, the junction contained 8 bases not matched to a gene. The CDR3 sequence is CASIRDRRTSYNSPLHF. The DNA for the CDR3 is TGTGCCAGCATCAGGGACAGGCGGACCTCCTATAATTCACCCCTCCACTTT. The whole variable domain, remainder taken from reference TRBV11-3 and TRBJ1-6, is EAGVVQSPRYKIIEKKQPVAFWCNPISGHNTLYWYLQNLGQGPELLIRYENEEAVDDSQLPKDRFSAERLKGVDSTLKIQPAELGDSAVYLCASIRDRRTSYNSPLHFGNGTRLTVT.

This clonotype was seen only a few times. V usage is TRBV18 and J usage is TRBJ2-3; no definite D call. The CDR3 has 12 amino acids. Germline lookup yields CDR1 KGHSH and CDR2 LQKENI. The germline V and J ends were trimmed by 9 bases and 8 bases, with 15 bases remaining between them. CDR3 protein: CASADGKSTQYF. CDR3 coding DNA: TGTGCCAGTGCAGATGGGAAGTCTACGCAGTATTTT.

This clonotype was detected a few times. The V and J genes are TRBV7-9 and TRBJ2-7; D unresolved. Trimming took off 5 bases at V and 4 bases at J, with 18 bases between the two ends. CDR1 and CDR2 from the germline V gene are SEHNR and FQNEAQ (reference sequence). This CDR3 spans 15 amino acids. Written as DNA, the CDR3 is TGTGCCAGCAGCCCTCCCCGGTCCCACAAGTACGAGCAGTACTTC. It translates to CASSPPRSHKYEQYF.

This clonotype was counted many times. The J gene is TRBJ2-3, the V gene TRBV5-1; TRBD2 might be the D (9 bases). With 4 bases removed from V and 0 bases from J, the gap between germline ends came to 30 bases. The CDR3 has 21 residues. In germline, CDR1 is SGHRS, CDR2 YFSETQ. The CDR3 sequence is CASSRIPTTAGGQGSTDTQYF. CDR3 DNA: TGCGCCAGCAGCCGTATCCCAACAACAGCGGGAGGACAGGGAAGCACAGATACGCAGTATTTT.

This rearrangement joins TRBV7-9 to TRBJ2-1, with a possible D match to TRBD2 (5 bases). V was cut by 5 bases and J by 3 bases, with 14 bases left in between. Germline V lookup: CDR1 SEHNR, CDR2 FQNEAQ (reference sequence). The CDR3 is 15 residues long. The CDR3 here is CASSPHLDYYNEQFF. CDR3 in DNA: TGTGCCAGCAGCCCTCACCTAGACTACTACAATGAGCAGTTCTTC.

The V gene is TRBV7-9, the J gene TRBJ2-7, with a tentative D call TRBD2 (7 bases). The CDR3 has 14 amino acids. Germline loops: CDR1 SEHNR, CDR2 FQNEAQ (reference sequence). The V gene lost 3 bases and the J gene lost 2 bases, with 11 bases spanning the gap. As DNA, the CDR3 is TGTGCCAGCAGCTTCAGAGGGGGGGCCTACGAGCAGTACTTC. Its translation: CASSFRGGAYEQYF.

The chain joins TRBV5-6 to TRBJ1-2, with D unclear. The CDR3 extends over 13 amino acids. Germline V CDR1 and CDR2: SGHDT, YYEEEE. V lost 4 bases to trimming and J lost 5 bases, with 12 bases between them. This CDR3 is CASSGLRLYGYTF. CDR3 bases: TGTGCCAGCAGCGGATTGCGGCTATATGGCTACACCTTC.

The chain combines TRBV12-3 or TRBV12-4 with TRBJ1-5; TRBD1 agrees at 7 bases. J lost 3 bases, V lost 0 bases, and 5 bases had no gene match. This CDR3 is built from 16 residues. The CDR3 nucleotides read TGTGCCAGCAGTTTAGCAGGACAGGCCAACAATCAGCCCCAGCATTTT. Translating it yields CASSLAGQANNQPQHF.

This clonotype was recorded a few times. The J gene is TRBJ2-7, the V gene TRBV10-3; TRBD1 aligns across 10 bases. After removal of 4 bases from V and 6 bases from J, the junction contained 6 bases not matched to a gene. Germline V CDR1 and CDR2: ENHRY, SYGVKD. CDR3 length: 14 residues. This CDR3 reads CAISVGTGVTEQYF. DNA of the CDR3: TGTGCCATCAGTGTGGGGACAGGGGTTACCGAGCAGTACTTC.

This clonotype has a handful of counts. V and J are TRBV2 and TRBJ2-7; D remains unclear. CDR3 length: 12 residues. The V gene lost 3 bases and the J gene lost 4 bases, with 7 bases spanning the gap. Germline loops: CDR1 SNHLY, CDR2 FYNNEI. Written as DNA, the CDR3 is TGTGCCAGCAGTGAGAGGAAGTACGAGCAGTACTTC. Its protein is CASSERKYEQYF.

This chain connects TRBV20-1 to TRBJ1-2, with D tentatively TRBD1 (5 bases). This CDR3 contains 12 residues. Germline V gene data show CDR1 as DFQATT and CDR2 as SNEGSKA (reference sequence). The ends were cut back, 3 bases at V and 6 bases at J, with 11 bases in the middle. For the CDR3, the DNA is TGCAGTGCTAGTCGGGGGATAGATGGCTACACCTTC. Translated: CSASRGIDGYTF.

V is TRBV2 and J is TRBJ2-1; D not resolved. Per germline, CDR1 SNHLY and CDR2 FYNNEI. V was shortened by 4 bases and J by 5 bases, with 6 bases between the two germline ends. This CDR3 spans 12 amino acids. The CDR3 bases are TGTGCCAGCAGTGGTTCGGACAATGAGCAGTTCTTC. Translating it yields CASSGSDNEQFF.

This clonotype has just a few counts. The chain is built from TRBV6-5 and TRBJ2-1, with TRBD2 identical over 12 bases. The ends lost 8 bases at V and 8 bases at J; junction bases unmatched: 4. CDR1 and CDR2 from the germline V gene are MNHEY and SVGAGI. This CDR3 region has 13 residues. Here the CDR3 reads CASSTSGRYEQFF. The CDR3 DNA reads as TGTGCCAGCTCGACTAGCGGGAGATATGAGCAGTTCTTC.

The J gene is TRBJ1-2, the V gene TRBV27; D may be TRBD1 (6 bases). Germline V CDR1 and CDR2: MNHEY, SMNVEV (reference sequence). Trimming took 2 bases from V and 3 from J, leaving 13 bases between them. The CDR3 has 15 amino acids. Here the CDR3 DNA reads TGTGCCAGCAGTTTAGGCAGGGGTGGTGACTATGGCTACACCTTC. The encoded protein is CASSLGRGGDYGYTF.

The table lists this clonotype with many counts. The chain has TRBV29-1 and TRBJ1-1, with D unresolved. The CDR3 consists of 16 residues. CDR1 and CDR2 from the germline V gene are SQVTM and ANQGSEA. The V and J ends lost 0 bases and 0 bases respectively, with 14 bases between them. The CDR3 coding sequence is TGCAGCGTTGAAGACCCGGTCCGGCGCATGAACACTGAAGCTTTCTTT. Its protein product is CSVEDPVRRMNTEAFF.

J is TRBJ2-7 and V is TRBV12-3 or TRBV12-4; no firm D call. The CDR3 totals 15 residues. Trimming removed 3 bases at V and 2 bases at J, with 14 bases between. CDR3 sequence reads: CASSFSITTAYEQYF. DNA for the CDR3: TGTGCCAGCAGTTTTTCTATTACGACGGCCTACGAGCAGTACTTC.

This clonotype was observed a few times. Written as DNA, the CDR3 is TGTGCCAGCAGCAGACGTACAGGGGGCACCGGGGAGCTGTTTTTT. This encodes CASSRRTGGTGELFF. This chain connects TRBV9 to TRBJ2-2; 8 bases are shared with TRBD1. After removal of 4 bases from V and 4 bases from J, the junction contained 6 bases not matched to a gene. This CDR3 is built from 15 residues. Germline CDR1 reads SGDLS; CDR2 reads YYNGEE.

This clonotype has only a few counts. V is TRBV5-1 and J is TRBJ1-6; D gene uncertain. CDR3 size: 17 residues. Trimming left V 4 bases short and J 4 bases short, with 18 bases between. CDR1 is SGHRS and CDR2 is YFSETQ in the germline V gene. Here the CDR3 reads CASSPVVDWEYNSPLHF. The DNA for the CDR3 is TGCGCCAGCAGCCCCGTCGTAGATTGGGAGTATAATTCACCCCTCCACTTT.

This clonotype was observed a few times. The genes are TRBV20-1 and TRBJ2-7; TRBD1 matches at 9 bases. This CDR3 is 14 amino acids long. The junction had 4 bases not matched to a gene; V was cut back by 1 base and J by 3 bases. The germline V gene encodes CDR1 DFQATT and CDR2 SNEGSKA (reference sequence). The CDR3 nucleotides are TGCAGTGCTAGAGGACAGGGGGATCTCTACGAGCAGTACTTC. Its translation: CSARGQGDLYEQYF.

Details on this clonotype: This likely comes from a read error, as the CDR3 has no conserved phenylalanine or tryptophan at its end. It is unclear where the CDR3 begins or ends on the DNA, so no DNA is shown, and the CDR3 is as TCRdb lists it. The J gene is TRBJ2-1, the V gene TRBV6-5. The length of the CDR3 is 9 amino acids, counting both ends. CDR1 and CDR2 from the germline V gene are MNHEY and SVGAGI. This CDR3 is CASSYRGAA.

This chain connects TRBV5-1 to TRBJ1-1; D perhaps matches TRBD1 (5 bases). Germline-derived CDR1 and CDR2 are SGHRS and YFSETQ. The CDR3 extends over 15 amino acids. Trimming pared 0 bases from V and 1 base from J, leaving 10 bases between. CDR3 coding DNA: TGCGCCAGCAGCTTGGGACTGACAGAGAACACTGAAGCTTTCTTT. It yields the protein CASSLGLTENTEAFF. Filled out from reference TRBV5-1 and TRBJ1-1, the complete variable domain reads KAGVTQTPRYLIKTRGQQVTLSCSPISGHRSVSWYQQTPGQGLQFLFEYFSETQRNKGNFPGRFSGRQFSNSRSEMNVSTLELGDSALYLCASSLGLTENTEAFFGQGTRLTVV.

The chain carries TRBV5-4 and TRBJ1-1; 10 bases line up with TRBD1. The germline V gene encodes CDR1 SGHNT and CDR2 YYREEE (reference sequence). The junction had 6 bases not matched to a gene; V was cut back by 4 bases and J by 3 bases. The CDR3 is made up of 15 amino acids. CDR3 bases: TGTGCCAGCAGCACGGACAGGGGGGGGTACACTGAAGCTTTCTTT. Protein: CASSTDRGGYTEAFF. Full variable domain (missing parts from reference TRBV5-4 and TRBJ1-1): ETGVTQSPTHLIKTRGQQVTLRCSSQSGHNTVSWYQQALGQGPQFIFQYYREEENGRGNFPPRFSGLQFPNYSSELNVNALELDDSALYLCASSTDRGGYTEAFFGQGTRLTVV.

This clonotype was picked up a small number of times. This chain uses TRBV3-1 with TRBJ2-7; D is uncertain. This CDR3 is 13 amino acids long. Germline V gives CDR1 LGHDT, CDR2 YNNKEL (reference sequence). Trimming took off 0 bases at V and 3 bases at J, with 6 bases between the two ends. CDR3 coding DNA: TGTGCCAGCAGCCAAGATGGGATCTACGAGCAGTACTTC. As protein: CASSQDGIYEQYF.

This clonotype appeared a few times. V gene TRBV6-1 combines with J gene TRBJ2-7, with TRBD1 identical over 7 bases. Germline CDR1 MNHNS, CDR2 SASEGT. CDR3 length equals 14 residues. V was pared by 4 bases and J by 5 bases, with 8 bases of the junction left unmatched. The CDR3, as DNA: TGTGCCAGCAGTGCCGCAAGGGGGCGGCACGAGCAGTACTTC. Translating it yields CASSAARGRHEQYF.

This clonotype was counted a few times. The chain carries TRBV20-1 and TRBJ2-3; 11 nucleotides agree with TRBD2. CDR1 is DFQATT and CDR2 is SNEGSKA in the germline V gene (reference sequence). The ends lost 5 bases at V and 4 bases at J; junction bases unmatched: 11. The length of the CDR3 is 16 residues. The CDR3 DNA reads as TGCAGTGCTCTCACTAGCGGGGGTTATTACCCAGATACGCAGTATTTT. Translating gives CSALTSGGYYPDTQYF.

As regards this clonotype: A read error may account for a junction end that differs from germline. The rearrangement links TRBV3-1 to TRBJ2-7; a weak D match, TRBD2 (5 bases). The CDR3 totals 16 residues. In germline, CDR1 is LGHDT, CDR2 YNNKEL (reference sequence). This chain's CDR3 is CAISQASSTAYYEQYF. The DNA for the CDR3 is TGTGCCATCAGCCAAGCATCTAGCACCGCTTACTACGAGCAGTACTTC.